This T cell receptor (beta chain) was profiled in a study of long-term antiretroviral therapy in people with HIV. Version v3.0 of the immunoSEQ assay ran at survey level. Produced via immunoSEQ multiplex PCR; TCRdb's table is partial and in-frame only. Here the sample spans 45,000 or so clones, about 95% being singletons. CDR1 and CDR2 (germline): ENHRY, SYGVKD. Trimming removed 7 bases from V and 2 bases from J, with 12 bases in between. This CDR3 spans 13 amino acids. Study results and caveats: It was observed that HIV repertoires exhibited narrower CDR3 length ranges than controls.

A remark on this clone: Its antigen is unidentified.

The source material was unsorted PBMCs, sampled 3.7 years after starting antiretroviral therapy. The chain uses TRBV10-3 and TRBJ2-7; D uncertain. The receptor's source is a woman in her forties or fifties with HIV. CDR3 nucleotide sequence: TGTGCCATCAAGGCCGAACCCCCCTACGAGCAGTACTTC. Encoded protein: CAIKAEPPYEQYF.